This T cell receptor (beta chain) was documented in a study of blood T cell repertoires in COVID-19. Study-level background: Samples came from the United States, Italy and Spain, spanning acute and convalescent COVID-19. From T cells, B-cell-depleted T cells, or PBMCs came the material, which was cDNA or gDNA.

Cohort 3 donors counted as recovered after two negative PCRs, clearance, or resolved symptoms. In the authors' workflow: By means of reference gene primer amplification, nucleated cell counts were estimated. Method: immunoSEQ multiplex PCR; TCRdb's copy keeps in-frame clones and lacks some. V and J calls plus clone size are reproduced from that table; the DNA served to infer D and trimming. The sample contains some 430,000 clones, about 90% of which appear only once. This clonotype originated in a man aged 18 to 29 who had recovered from COVID-19. Specimen: PBMCs or T cells enriched from blood (not recorded which).

The CDR3 sequence is CASRPRERGSPLHF. The DNA of the CDR3 is TGTGCCAGCAGACCCAGGGAGCGGGGATCACCCCTCCACTTT. The V call is TRBV6-5, the J call TRBJ1-6; TRBD1 is a possible D gene (5 bases). V was clipped by 6 bases and J by 10 bases, with 16 bases between them. The CDR3 contains 14 residues. Germline V gene sequence: CDR1 MNHEY, CDR2 SVGAGI.